This entry is about one T cell receptor beta chain. This specimen belongs to a study of cytomegalovirus exposure and HLA in healthy donors. V lost 3 bases to trimming and J lost 1 base; unmatched junction nucleotides: 4. The length of the CDR3 is 15 residues. The germline CDR1 and CDR2 sequences are SGHRS and YFSETQ. Produced via immunoSEQ multiplex PCR; TCRdb's table is partial and in-frame only. The sample lists 100,000 to 150,000 clones, about nine tenths occurring once. The sample taken for sequencing was PBMCs. V gene TRBV5-1 combines with J gene TRBJ2-3; 8 positions agree with TRBD2. This clonotype originated in a man aged 25 to 40 in good health and CMV-seronegative. The CDR3, as DNA: TGCGCCAGCAGCTGGGGGCGGGAGGGCACAGATACGCAGTATTTT. This encodes CASSWGREGTDTQYF.